Listed below are T cell receptor beta chains from one sample, sequenced in a study of siplizumab effects on memory and regulatory T cells. Using immunoSEQ multiplex PCR, the repertoire was profiled, and TCRdb retains in-frame clones only, with some absent. The sample includes 110,000 or so clones, roughly 93% of them seen just once. Material: non-Treg CD4+ T cells sorted from blood. Every receptor here comes from a human donor in good health. CDR3s include the opening cysteine and the closing phenylalanine or tryptophan. Each record gives: J gene, clone size, D gene, V gene, CDR3 DNA, CDR3 protein. The D gene is left open where the match is weak. Not every row has a clone size; where given, it reads once, few, many or a size class.

TRBJ2-3 | . | TRBD2 | TRBV2 | TGTGCCAGCAGAGCCTCTAGCGGGGGGGTTACGCAGTATTTT | CASRASSGGVTQYF
TRBJ2-7 | . | . | TRBV18 | TGTGCCAGCTCACCCGCGGGTTTCCTTCCCTACGAGCAGTACTTC | CASSPAGFLPYEQYF
TRBJ2-3 | . | TRBD2 | TRBV6-1 | TGTGCCAGCAGTGGACTAGCGGTGAACACAGATACGCAGTATTTT | CASSGLAVNTDTQYF
TRBJ2-7 | . | . | TRBV2 | TGTGCCAGCAGTGACAGGGTGGGTCTCTACGAGCAGTACTTC | CASSDRVGLYEQYF
TRBJ2-3 | . | TRBD2 | TRBV7-6 | TGTGCCAGCAGCTTAGGGGTAGCGGGGGGTCTCACAGATACGCAGTATTTT | CASSLGVAGGLTDTQYF
TRBJ2-7 | . | TRBD1 | TRBV5-1 | TGCGCCAGCAGCTTGGCCGGGACAGGGCCCTACGAGCAGTACTTC | CASSLAGTGPYEQYF
TRBJ2-7 | . | TRBD1 | TRBV10-1 | TGCGCCAGCAGCAAAGCTTGGACAGGGAGAACCTACGAGCAGTACTTC | CASSKAWTGRTYEQYF
TRBJ2-2 | once | TRBD1 | TRBV5-6 | TGTGCCAGCAGCTCAGGGGGTCCGAACACCGGGGAGCTGTTTTTT | CASSSGGPNTGELFF
TRBJ2-3 | . | . | TRBV27 | TGTGCCAGCAGGCAGCGAGGGGTACAGCGACAAATTACCGCAAACACAGATACGCAGTATTTT | CASRQRGVQRQITANTDTQYF
TRBJ2-2 | once | . | TRBV7-2 | TGTGCCAGCAGCTTAAGGCGAGTCGTCGGCACCGGGGAGCTGTTTTTT | CASSLRRVVGTGELFF
TRBJ2-1 | . | . | TRBV18 | TGTGCCAGCTCACCTAGCAATGAGCAGTTCTTC | CASSPSNEQFF
TRBJ2-3 | . | . | TRBV18 | TGTGCCAGCTCACCGAATCAGGGAGGCACAGATACGCAGTATTTT | CASSPNQGGTDTQYF
TRBJ1-6 | . | . | TRBV28 | TGTGCCAGCAGTTTAGGACGGTATAATTCACCCCTCCACTTT | CASSLGRYNSPLHF
TRBJ2-1 | . | TRBD2 | TRBV19 | TGTGCCTCCGTAGCGGGGGCACTAAACAATGAGCAGTTCTTC | CASVAGALNNEQFF
TRBJ1-1 | . | . | TRBV7-7 | TGTGCCAGCATCCTATGGGGGGGCATTGGGACTGAAGCTTTCTTT | CASILWGGIGTEAFF
TRBJ1-2 | . | TRBD1 | TRBV6-1 | TGTGCCAGCAGTGAAGGGACAGGGGGCGCGTACTATGGCTACACCTTC | CASSEGTGGAYYGYTF
TRBJ1-6 | once | . | TRBV2 | TGTGCCAGCAGTGATATGGAGCTAATAATTGGATCACCCCTCCACTTT | CASSDMELIIGSPLHF
TRBJ2-5 | . | TRBD2 | TRBV7-9 | TGTGCCAGCAGCCCGGGACTAGCGGAAGAGACCCAGTACTTC | CASSPGLAEETQYF